Sequencing of this T cell receptor (beta chain) was carried out in a study of blood T cell repertoires in COVID-19. Turning to the study itself: COVID-19 samples from acute and convalescent phases originated in the United States, Italy and Spain.

With V trimmed by 5 bases and J by 9 bases, 16 bases remained unmatched. The CDR3 sequence is 16 residues long. Germline loops: CDR1 MDHEN, CDR2 SYDVKM. Cohorts were determined from participant-reported clinical history. Two consecutive negative NP/OP PCR tests, clearance, or resolved symptoms defined Cohort 3 recovery. Sequencing used immunoSEQ multiplex PCR; TCRdb keeps in-frame clones, though not all of them. Found here are around 200,000 clones, roughly 85% of them singletons; the top ten hold roughly 6%. This clone was observed a few times. The receptor was derived from a man between 35 and 55 years old who had recovered from COVID-19. Input material: PBMCs or T cells enriched from blood (not recorded which). The chain employs TRBV28 and TRBJ2-1; 7 nucleotides match TRBD2. The CDR3 sequence is CASSPSHGRGKGEQFF. As DNA, the CDR3 is TGTGCCAGCAGTCCTTCCCACGGGCGGGGGAAAGGTGAGCAGTTCTTC.